A selection of T cell receptor beta chains follows, all from one sample in a study of blood T cell repertoires in COVID-19. TCRdb keeps only in-frame clones here, not all; method: immunoSEQ multiplex PCR. Of some 81,000 clones in the sample, 90% were seen once. The sample taken for sequencing was peripheral blood. All receptors derive from a woman between 50 and 59 years old in a cohort sampled during active COVID-19. CDR3s include the opening cysteine and the closing phenylalanine or tryptophan. Each record gives: CDR3 DNA, CDR3 protein, D gene, V gene, clone size, J gene. The D gene is left open where the match is weak. Part of the rows lack a size; the others show once, few, many or a class for expanded clones.

CDR3nt: TGTGCCAGCAGCTTCTCAGGGCGTAAGGGCACCGGGGAGCTGTTTTTT
CDR3aa: CASSFSGRKGTGELFF
d_gene: -
v_gene: TRBV7-6
abundance: -
j_gene: TRBJ2-2

CDR3nt: TGTGCCAGTTCCCTAGCGGGCGCTGACAATGAGCAGTTCTTC
CDR3aa: CASSLAGADNEQFF
d_gene: TRBD2
v_gene: TRBV7-9
abundance: -
j_gene: TRBJ2-1

CDR3nt: TGTGCCAGCAGCCCCGGGACAGTCACTAATGAAAAACTGTTTTTT
CDR3aa: CASSPGTVTNEKLFF
d_gene: TRBD1
v_gene: TRBV9
abundance: once
j_gene: TRBJ1-4

CDR3nt: TGCGCCAGCAGCCCCGGGACAGGGGGCGCGGGCACTGAAGCTTTCTTT
CDR3aa: CASSPGTGGAGTEAFF
d_gene: TRBD1
v_gene: TRBV5-1
abundance: -
j_gene: TRBJ1-1

CDR3nt: TGTGCCAGCTCACCCCCAGGGGCAAACACTGAAGCTTTCTTT
CDR3aa: CASSPPGANTEAFF
d_gene: -
v_gene: TRBV18
abundance: -
j_gene: TRBJ1-1

CDR3nt: TGTGCCAGCAGCCAACCTGGACTAGCGGGTCTTAGCTCCTACGAGCAGTACTTC
CDR3aa: CASSQPGLAGLSSYEQYF
d_gene: TRBD2
v_gene: TRBV7-6
abundance: -
j_gene: TRBJ2-7

CDR3nt: TGTGCCAGCAGTTTACCTCCAGGGGAGCAGTTCTTC
CDR3aa: CASSLPPGEQFF
d_gene: -
v_gene: TRBV28
abundance: -
j_gene: TRBJ2-1

CDR3nt: TGTGCCAGCAGCTTAGGGGGGGGGACACTTGACTTC
CDR3aa: CASSLGGGTLDF
d_gene: -
v_gene: TRBV11-2
abundance: -
j_gene: TRBJ2-7

CDR3nt: TGTGCCAGCAGCGTCTCACAGGGGCAAGAGACCCAGTACTTC
CDR3aa: CASSVSQGQETQYF
d_gene: TRBD1
v_gene: TRBV9
abundance: -
j_gene: TRBJ2-5

CDR3nt: TGCAGTGCTAGTCCCAGCGAAAAACCGTACAATGAGCAGTTCTTC
CDR3aa: CSASPSEKPYNEQFF
d_gene: -
v_gene: TRBV20-1
abundance: -
j_gene: TRBJ2-1

CDR3nt: TGTGCCAGCAGCTTGGAGAGCATCACCGGGGAGCTGTTTTTT
CDR3aa: CASSLESITGELFF
d_gene: -
v_gene: TRBV5-6
abundance: -
j_gene: TRBJ2-2

CDR3nt: TGTGCCAGCAGTTTAACTAGCGGTAGTTCGGAGACCCAGTACTTC
CDR3aa: CASSLTSGSSETQYF
d_gene: TRBD2
v_gene: TRBV27
abundance: -
j_gene: TRBJ2-5

CDR3nt: TGTGCCAGCAGTCTTACAGGGGGCTACAATCAGCCCCAGCATTTT
CDR3aa: CASSLTGGYNQPQHF
d_gene: TRBD1
v_gene: TRBV28
abundance: -
j_gene: TRBJ1-5

CDR3nt: TGTGCCAGTAGTCGCGTGTCAGGGGGCACAGATACGCAGTATTTT
CDR3aa: CASSRVSGGTDTQYF
d_gene: -
v_gene: TRBV19
abundance: -
j_gene: TRBJ2-3

CDR3nt: TGTGCCAGCTCGCGGGGCGGTGTTGTGGGGTACTTC
CDR3aa: CASSRGGVVGYF
d_gene: -
v_gene: TRBV28
abundance: -
j_gene: TRBJ2-7

CDR3nt: TGTGCCAGCAGCCAAGGGGGCCGTGGTGGGGCCAACGTCCTGACTTTC
CDR3aa: CASSQGGRGGANVLTF
d_gene: -
v_gene: TRBV3-1/TRBV3-2
abundance: -
j_gene: TRBJ2-6

CDR3nt: TGTGCCAGCAGCTTGATGGGTGGGACAGGGGTTTCCTACGAGCAGTACTTC
CDR3aa: CASSLMGGTGVSYEQYF
d_gene: TRBD1
v_gene: TRBV11-2
abundance: -
j_gene: TRBJ2-7

CDR3nt: TGTGCCTGGAGTGAAAGGATCACAGTTCCCTCCTACGAGCAGTACTTC
CDR3aa: CAWSERITVPSYEQYF
d_gene: -
v_gene: TRBV30
abundance: -
j_gene: TRBJ2-7

CDR3nt: TGTGCCATCAGTGCCCATACCCCCGGGACAGGGGAAAGACAGCCCCAGCATTTT
CDR3aa: CAISAHTPGTGERQPQHF
d_gene: TRBD1
v_gene: TRBV10-3
abundance: -
j_gene: TRBJ1-5

CDR3nt: TGTGCCAGCAGCGTAGAGGGGGGGAATTCACCCCTCCACTTT
CDR3aa: CASSVEGGNSPLHF
d_gene: -
v_gene: TRBV9
abundance: -
j_gene: TRBJ1-6

CDR3nt: TGTGCCAGTAGTATCGGACTAACTAAGACCCAGTACTTC
CDR3aa: CASSIGLTKTQYF
d_gene: -
v_gene: TRBV19
abundance: -
j_gene: TRBJ2-5

CDR3nt: TGTGCCAGCAGTCTCCCTAGGAGGGGGCGGGGTGGCTACACCTTC
CDR3aa: CASSLPRRGRGGYTF
d_gene: TRBD1
v_gene: TRBV28
abundance: -
j_gene: TRBJ1-2

CDR3nt: TGTGCCTGGACCATCCGCGGACTAGCGGGAAGGGAGACCCAGTACTTC
CDR3aa: CAWTIRGLAGRETQYF
d_gene: TRBD2
v_gene: TRBV30
abundance: -
j_gene: TRBJ2-5

CDR3nt: TGTGCCAGCTCCCCCAGTAGCGGGGGTTCCTACGAGCAGTACTTC
CDR3aa: CASSPSSGGSYEQYF
d_gene: TRBD2
v_gene: TRBV18
abundance: -
j_gene: TRBJ2-7

CDR3nt: TGTGCCAGCGGGACATCCTACAATGAGCAGTTCTTC
CDR3aa: CASGTSYNEQFF
d_gene: -
v_gene: TRBV28
abundance: -
j_gene: TRBJ2-1

CDR3nt: TGTGCCAGTAGTATAGGGTCGACAGGGTCTTCACCCCTCCACTTT
CDR3aa: CASSIGSTGSSPLHF
d_gene: TRBD1
v_gene: TRBV19
abundance: few
j_gene: TRBJ1-6

CDR3nt: TGTGCCAGCTTACCGATGGGGACTACCCAAGAGACCCAGTACTTC
CDR3aa: CASLPMGTTQETQYF
d_gene: -
v_gene: TRBV21-1
abundance: -
j_gene: TRBJ2-5

CDR3nt: TGTGCCAGCAGCCAAGGGTTTGCGGGATATGACCCTAGGGCCAATGAGCAGTTCTTC
CDR3aa: CASSQGFAGYDPRANEQFF
d_gene: -
v_gene: TRBV4-2
abundance: -
j_gene: TRBJ2-1

CDR3nt: TGTGCCAGCAGCCAAGGGGTCTCCTCAGATACGCAGTATTTT
CDR3aa: CASSQGVSSDTQYF
d_gene: -
v_gene: TRBV7-3
abundance: -
j_gene: TRBJ2-3

CDR3nt: TGTGCCAGTAGTGCCCGGGACTACGAAGGAGAGACCCAGTACTTC
CDR3aa: CASSARDYEGETQYF
d_gene: TRBD2
v_gene: TRBV19
abundance: -
j_gene: TRBJ2-5

CDR3nt: TGTGCCAGCAGTCTTAGCGGGAACATAGGCTACAATGAGCAGTTCTTC
CDR3aa: CASSLSGNIGYNEQFF
d_gene: TRBD2
v_gene: TRBV28
abundance: -
j_gene: TRBJ2-1

CDR3nt: TGTGCCAGCAGTTCCGACTCATACGAGCAGTACTTC
CDR3aa: CASSSDSYEQYF
d_gene: -
v_gene: TRBV2
abundance: -
j_gene: TRBJ2-7

CDR3nt: TGTGCCAGCAGCCCCCAGGGGGTCGCGGTTGGCTACACCTTC
CDR3aa: CASSPQGVAVGYTF
d_gene: TRBD1
v_gene: TRBV11-2
abundance: -
j_gene: TRBJ1-2

CDR3nt: TGCGCCAGCAGCGAGAGGGAGAGGAGTGAAAAACTGTTTTTT
CDR3aa: CASSERERSEKLFF
d_gene: -
v_gene: TRBV5-1
abundance: -
j_gene: TRBJ1-4

CDR3nt: TGTGCCAGCAGCTTAGCTCAAGGGGGTGGGGATAATGAGCAGTTCTTC
CDR3aa: CASSLAQGGGDNEQFF
d_gene: -
v_gene: TRBV7-8
abundance: -
j_gene: TRBJ2-1

CDR3nt: TGTGCCAGCAGCCAGCTTGCGGGAGAGGACAATGAGCAGTTCTTC
CDR3aa: CASSQLAGEDNEQFF
d_gene: TRBD2
v_gene: TRBV9
abundance: once
j_gene: TRBJ2-1

CDR3nt: TGTGCCAGCAGCTTAACTATGGACACTGAAGCTTTCTTT
CDR3aa: CASSLTMDTEAFF
d_gene: -
v_gene: TRBV11-2
abundance: -
j_gene: TRBJ1-1

CDR3nt: TGTGCCAGCAGTAACCAGGGGCAAGAGACCCAGTACTTC
CDR3aa: CASSNQGQETQYF
d_gene: -
v_gene: TRBV2
abundance: -
j_gene: TRBJ2-5

CDR3nt: TGTGCCAGCAGTTTTGGGACAGCCTACAATGAGCAGTTCTTC
CDR3aa: CASSFGTAYNEQFF
d_gene: TRBD1
v_gene: TRBV27
abundance: -
j_gene: TRBJ2-1

CDR3nt: TGTGCCAGCAGTTTGGAGGGTGAAGCTTTCTTT
CDR3aa: CASSLEGEAFF
d_gene: -
v_gene: TRBV28
abundance: -
j_gene: TRBJ1-1

CDR3nt: TGTGCCAGCTCACCGGCGGCCACCTACGAGCAGTACTTC
CDR3aa: CASSPAATYEQYF
d_gene: -
v_gene: TRBV18
abundance: -
j_gene: TRBJ2-7

CDR3nt: TGTGCCAGCAGTGACAGGGAGTACGGGGAGCTGTTTTTT
CDR3aa: CASSDREYGELFF
d_gene: -
v_gene: TRBV6-4
abundance: -
j_gene: TRBJ2-2

CDR3nt: TGTGCCAGCAGTTTGAAACGCTACACAGATACGCAGTATTTT
CDR3aa: CASSLKRYTDTQYF
d_gene: -
v_gene: TRBV27
abundance: -
j_gene: TRBJ2-3

CDR3nt: TGTGCCAGCAGCCCCCCGGGTTCATACAATGAGCAGTTCTTC
CDR3aa: CASSPPGSYNEQFF
d_gene: -
v_gene: TRBV6-6
abundance: -
j_gene: TRBJ2-1

CDR3nt: TGTGCCAGTACGTCAGGAAGGGGGGGCACTGAAGCTTTCTTT
CDR3aa: CASTSGRGGTEAFF
d_gene: -
v_gene: TRBV19
abundance: -
j_gene: TRBJ1-1

CDR3nt: TGTGCCAGCAGCCTATTCGGACAGGGGGCGGGAGGCTACACCTTC
CDR3aa: CASSLFGQGAGGYTF
d_gene: TRBD1
v_gene: TRBV3-1/TRBV3-2
abundance: once
j_gene: TRBJ1-2

CDR3nt: TGTGCCAGCACAGGGGCTAACTATGGCTACACCTTC
CDR3aa: CASTGANYGYTF
d_gene: -
v_gene: TRBV6-5
abundance: -
j_gene: TRBJ1-2

CDR3nt: TGTGTCACCCGAGGGGGTCTGGGAGGCTACACCTTC
CDR3aa: CVTRGGLGGYTF
d_gene: -
v_gene: TRBV28
abundance: -
j_gene: TRBJ1-2

CDR3nt: TGTGCCAGCAGCCGGGACAGGGGAGAGACCCAGTACTTC
CDR3aa: CASSRDRGETQYF
d_gene: TRBD1
v_gene: TRBV11-2
abundance: -
j_gene: TRBJ2-5

CDR3nt: TGTGCCAGCACCTCGGGTACCTCCTACAATGAGCAGTTCTTC
CDR3aa: CASTSGTSYNEQFF
d_gene: -
v_gene: TRBV9
abundance: -
j_gene: TRBJ2-1

CDR3nt: TGTGCCGCCCCACAGGGATCCATCACAGATACGCAGTATTTT
CDR3aa: CAAPQGSITDTQYF
d_gene: -
v_gene: TRBV2
abundance: -
j_gene: TRBJ2-3

CDR3nt: TGTGCTAGCAGCCCCGGGATTAATGAAAAACTGTTTTTT
CDR3aa: CASSPGINEKLFF
d_gene: -
v_gene: TRBV7-7
abundance: -
j_gene: TRBJ1-4

CDR3nt: TGTGCCAGCAGTCGGGACAGGAACACTGAAGCTTTCTTT
CDR3aa: CASSRDRNTEAFF
d_gene: TRBD1
v_gene: TRBV19
abundance: -
j_gene: TRBJ1-1

CDR3nt: TGCGCCAGCAGCGCCACGACTAGCGGCGATCGAGGGGCCCAGTACTTC
CDR3aa: CASSATTSGDRGAQYF
d_gene: TRBD2
v_gene: TRBV5-1
abundance: -
j_gene: TRBJ2-5

CDR3nt: TGTGCCAGCAGTGAGACAGGGCTTAACACTGAAGCTTTCTTT
CDR3aa: CASSETGLNTEAFF
d_gene: TRBD1
v_gene: TRBV6-1
abundance: few
j_gene: TRBJ1-1

CDR3nt: TGTGCCAGCAGCGAGGGACAGCCGATGGAGACCCAGTACTTC
CDR3aa: CASSEGQPMETQYF
d_gene: TRBD1
v_gene: TRBV11-2
abundance: -
j_gene: TRBJ2-5

CDR3nt: TGTGCCAGCAGTTTATCCATACAGAAAAAACTGTTTTTT
CDR3aa: CASSLSIQKKLFF
d_gene: -
v_gene: TRBV27
abundance: -
j_gene: TRBJ1-4

CDR3nt: TGTGCCAGCAGTCCCCTGACTAGCGGGTACCAAGAGACCCAGTACTTC
CDR3aa: CASSPLTSGYQETQYF
d_gene: TRBD2
v_gene: TRBV27
abundance: -
j_gene: TRBJ2-5

CDR3nt: TGTGCCACCCGTACAGGGGTAGAGACCCAGTACTTC
CDR3aa: CATRTGVETQYF
d_gene: TRBD1
v_gene: TRBV28
abundance: -
j_gene: TRBJ2-5

CDR3nt: TGTGCCAGCAGCTTGTTCTATAGCGGGAGGCCTCAGCAGTTCTTC
CDR3aa: CASSLFYSGRPQQFF
d_gene: TRBD2
v_gene: TRBV5-8
abundance: -
j_gene: TRBJ2-1